This T cell receptor beta chain emerged from a study of siplizumab effects on memory and regulatory T cells (dated by TCRdb to about 2019). A note on the overall study: The effect of the anti-CD2 antibody siplizumab on alloreactive T-cell subsets was examined in allogeneic mixed lymphocyte reactions constructed from human PBMCs.

The library was made by the immunoSEQ multiplex PCR assay. The deep sequencing platform assayed about 10^5 TCR templates per sample. Genomic DNA extracted from sorted T cells was used for TCRbeta CDR3 sequencing. In the paper's pipeline: The R programming language was used for the clonal analysis of the TCRbeta CDR3 data. Alloreactive CD4+ and CD8+ clones were identified by comparing unstimulated samples to CFSE-low samples taken after the reaction. Alloreactive CD4+ clones were assigned to regulatory or non-regulatory origin by matching sequences to sorted unstimulated Treg and non-Treg repertoires. TCRdb limited this immuneACCESS table to in-frame rearrangements with V and J called. A share of clones is missing; checked studies link under half to unresolved V genes, and the rest is unexplained. V, J and clone size derive from that table, while D and trimming were established from the DNA sequence. This sample has 95,000 to 110,000 clones in its table, and over 90% of those were observed once. The ten largest make up 0.62% of the sample.

V loses 8 bases at its end and J loses 3 bases; junction bases beyond the gene matches: 3. CDR1 and CDR2 are drawn from the germline V gene: ENHRY, SYGVKD. The CDR3 sequence holds 13 residues, the cysteine and phenylalanine included. Only CDR3 DNA remains: 39 bases, in frame from the first base. This clone appeared a single time. Its target antigen remains unknown. Per-base qualities were not stored, and no clone one base away is much larger. Points the paper makes about the study in general: The cumulative frequency of alloreactive sequences traceable to unstimulated CD4+ memory T cells was significantly reduced by siplizumab. Because sequences at frequencies below about 10^-5 were poorly captured, only a minor fraction of alloreactive clones could be mapped back to unstimulated subsets. In reactions with siplizumab, an average of around 70% of mappable alloreactive CD4+ clones were Treg-derived, compared with around 30% in control reactions. A naive or memory phenotype could not be assigned to roughly 75-96% of proliferating CD4+ or CD8+ clones. Whether proliferating Tregs from siplizumab cultures actually had suppressive function was not functionally confirmed. Unstimulated naive T cells appeared more diverse than memory T cells, and naive cells seemed to contribute substantially to the alloresponse.

Sorted unstimulated T cells and proliferating T cells recovered from mixed lymphocyte reactions were subjected to TCRbeta CDR3 sequencing. Fresh whole blood from about ten HLA-typed healthy donors served as the source for isolating PBMCs. Unstimulated CD4+ regulatory T cells were FACS-sorted to map the origin of alloreactive clones. The chain uses TRBV10-3 and TRBJ1-4, with 7 middle bases fitting TRBD1. The sequenced sample was Tregs sorted from blood. This receptor was obtained from a human donor in good health. For the CDR3, the sequence is CAIGRGPNEKLFF. At the DNA level, the sequence is TGTGCCATCGGAAGGGGGCCTAATGAAAAACTGTTTTTT.